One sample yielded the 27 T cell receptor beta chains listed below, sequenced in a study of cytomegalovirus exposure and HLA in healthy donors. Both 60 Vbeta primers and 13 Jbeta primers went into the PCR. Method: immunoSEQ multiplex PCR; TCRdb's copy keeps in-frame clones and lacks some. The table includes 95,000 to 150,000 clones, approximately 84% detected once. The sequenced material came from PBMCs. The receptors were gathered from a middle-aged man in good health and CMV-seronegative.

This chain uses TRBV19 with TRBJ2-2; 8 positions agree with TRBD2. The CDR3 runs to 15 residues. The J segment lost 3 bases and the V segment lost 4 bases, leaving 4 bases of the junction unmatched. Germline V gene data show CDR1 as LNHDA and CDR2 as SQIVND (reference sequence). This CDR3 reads CASSTGGTYTGELFF. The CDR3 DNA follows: TGTGCCAGTAGTACGGGAGGGACATACACCGGGGAGCTGTTTTTT.

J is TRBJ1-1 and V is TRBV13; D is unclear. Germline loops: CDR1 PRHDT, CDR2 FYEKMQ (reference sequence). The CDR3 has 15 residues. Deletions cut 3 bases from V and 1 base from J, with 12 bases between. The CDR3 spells CASSFVGVTNTEAFF. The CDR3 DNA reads TGTGCCAGCAGCTTTGTGGGCGTAACGAACACTGAAGCTTTCTTT.

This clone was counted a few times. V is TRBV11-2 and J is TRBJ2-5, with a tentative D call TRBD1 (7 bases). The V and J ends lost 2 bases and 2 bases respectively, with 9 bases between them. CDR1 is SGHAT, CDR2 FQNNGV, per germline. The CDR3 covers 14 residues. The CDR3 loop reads CASSLQGGQETQYF. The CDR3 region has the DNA TGTGCCAGCAGCTTACAGGGGGGTCAAGAGACCCAGTACTTC.

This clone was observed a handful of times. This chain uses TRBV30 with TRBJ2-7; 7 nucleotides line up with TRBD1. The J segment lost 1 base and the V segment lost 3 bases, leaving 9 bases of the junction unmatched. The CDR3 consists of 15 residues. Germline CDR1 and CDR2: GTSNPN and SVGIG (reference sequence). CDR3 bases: TGTGCCTGGAGAACTTTACGGACAGGATCCTACGAGCAGTACTTC. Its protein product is CAWRTLRTGSYEQYF. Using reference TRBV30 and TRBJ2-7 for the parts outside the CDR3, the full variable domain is SQTIHQWPATLVQPVGSPLSLECTVEGTSNPNLYWYRQAAGRGLQLLFYSVGIGQISSEVPQNLSASRPQDRQFILSSKKLLLSDSGFYLCAWRTLRTGSYEQYFGPGTRLTVT.

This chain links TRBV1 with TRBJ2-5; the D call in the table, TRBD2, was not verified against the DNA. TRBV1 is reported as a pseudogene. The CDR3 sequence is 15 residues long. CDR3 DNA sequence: TGCACCAGCAGCGTCTGGGGACTCTGGGGCGAGACCCAGTACTTC. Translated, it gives CTSSVWGLWGETQYF.

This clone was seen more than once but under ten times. This CDR3 is CASSQVLRVGTEAFF. The CDR3 nucleotides read TGTGCCAGCAGCCAAGTCTTGAGGGTAGGGACTGAAGCTTTCTTT. V usage is TRBV4-2 and J usage is TRBJ1-1; D uncertain. Trimming cost V 1 base and J 5 bases, with 14 bases left between them. There are 15 residues in the CDR3. Germline V gene data show CDR1 as LGHNA and CDR2 as YNFKEQ.

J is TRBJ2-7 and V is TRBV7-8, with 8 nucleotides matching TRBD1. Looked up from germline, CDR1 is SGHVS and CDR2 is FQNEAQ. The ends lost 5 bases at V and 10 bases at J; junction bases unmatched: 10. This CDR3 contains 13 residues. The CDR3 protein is CASSPGQDPPQYF. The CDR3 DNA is TGTGCCAGCAGCCCGGGACAGGACCCACCCCAGTACTTC.

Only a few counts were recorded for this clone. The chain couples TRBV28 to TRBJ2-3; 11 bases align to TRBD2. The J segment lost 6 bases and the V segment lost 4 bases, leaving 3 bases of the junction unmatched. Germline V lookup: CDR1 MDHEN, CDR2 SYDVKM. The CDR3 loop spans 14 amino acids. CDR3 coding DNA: TGTGCCAGCAGTTGGACTAGCGGGCACGATACGCAGTATTTT. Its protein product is CASSWTSGHDTQYF. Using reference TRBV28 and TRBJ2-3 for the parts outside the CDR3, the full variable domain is DVKVTQSSRYLVKRTGEKVFLECVQDMDHENMFWYRQDPGLGLRLIYFSYDVKMKEKGDIPEGYSVSREKKERFSLILESASTNQTSMYLCASSWTSGHDTQYFGPGTRLTVL.

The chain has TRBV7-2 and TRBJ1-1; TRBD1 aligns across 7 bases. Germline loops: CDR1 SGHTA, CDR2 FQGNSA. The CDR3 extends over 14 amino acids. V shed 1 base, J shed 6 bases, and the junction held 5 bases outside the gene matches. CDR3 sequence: CASSLGYRGPEAFF. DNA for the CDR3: TGTGCCAGCAGCTTAGGGTACAGGGGACCTGAAGCTTTCTTT.

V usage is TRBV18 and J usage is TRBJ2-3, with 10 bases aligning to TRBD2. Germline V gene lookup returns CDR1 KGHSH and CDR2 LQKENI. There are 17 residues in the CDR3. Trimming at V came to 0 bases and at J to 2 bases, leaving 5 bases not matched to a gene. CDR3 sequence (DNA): TGTGCCAGCTCACCACCGGGAGCGGGAGGGAACACAGATACGCAGTATTTT. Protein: CASSPPGAGGNTDTQYF.

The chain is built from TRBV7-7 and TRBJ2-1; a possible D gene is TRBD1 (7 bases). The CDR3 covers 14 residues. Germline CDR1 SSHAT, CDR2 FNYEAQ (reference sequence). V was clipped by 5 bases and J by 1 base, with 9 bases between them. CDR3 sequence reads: CASSPGGSYNEQFF. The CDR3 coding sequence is TGTGCCAGCAGCCCAGGGGGGTCCTACAATGAGCAGTTCTTC.

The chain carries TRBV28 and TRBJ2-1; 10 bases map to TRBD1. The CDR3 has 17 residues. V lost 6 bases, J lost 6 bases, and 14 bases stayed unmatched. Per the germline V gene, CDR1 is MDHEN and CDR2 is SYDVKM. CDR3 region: CASRGNTGDRGFNEQFF. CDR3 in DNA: TGTGCCAGCAGAGGGAACACCGGGGACAGGGGATTCAATGAGCAGTTCTTC.

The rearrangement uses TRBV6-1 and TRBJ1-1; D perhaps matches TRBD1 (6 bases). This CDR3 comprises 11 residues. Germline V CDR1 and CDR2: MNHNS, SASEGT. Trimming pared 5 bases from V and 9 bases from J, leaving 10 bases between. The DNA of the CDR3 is TGTGCCAGCAGTTTACAGGGAAAAGCTTTCTTT. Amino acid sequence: CASSLQGKAFF.

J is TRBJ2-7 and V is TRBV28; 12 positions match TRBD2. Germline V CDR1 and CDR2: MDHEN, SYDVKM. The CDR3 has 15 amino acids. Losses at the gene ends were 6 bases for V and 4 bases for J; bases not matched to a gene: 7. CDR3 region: CASRLGLAGRYEQYF. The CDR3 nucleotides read TGTGCCAGCAGGCTGGGACTAGCGGGCCGGTACGAGCAGTACTTC.

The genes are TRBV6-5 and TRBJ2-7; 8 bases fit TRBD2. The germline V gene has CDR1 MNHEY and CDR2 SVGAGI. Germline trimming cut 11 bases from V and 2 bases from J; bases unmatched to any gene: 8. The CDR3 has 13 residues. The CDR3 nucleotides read TGTGCCGCGGGAGGCGGGCGGACCTACGAGCAGTACTTC. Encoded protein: CAAGGGRTYEQYF.

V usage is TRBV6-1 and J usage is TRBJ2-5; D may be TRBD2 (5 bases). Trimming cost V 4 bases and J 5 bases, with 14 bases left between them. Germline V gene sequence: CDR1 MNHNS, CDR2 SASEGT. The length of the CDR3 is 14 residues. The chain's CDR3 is CASSALQTTETQYF. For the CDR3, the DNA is TGTGCCAGCAGTGCGCTGCAGACTACGGAGACCCAGTACTTC.

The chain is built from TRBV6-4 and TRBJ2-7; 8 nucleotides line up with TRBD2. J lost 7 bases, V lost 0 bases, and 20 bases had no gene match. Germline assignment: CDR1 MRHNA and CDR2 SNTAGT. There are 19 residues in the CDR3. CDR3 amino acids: CASSDSKTTSGVTSFEQYF. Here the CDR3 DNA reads TGTGCCAGCAGTGACTCCAAGACTACTAGCGGAGTTACGAGTTTTGAGCAGTACTTC.

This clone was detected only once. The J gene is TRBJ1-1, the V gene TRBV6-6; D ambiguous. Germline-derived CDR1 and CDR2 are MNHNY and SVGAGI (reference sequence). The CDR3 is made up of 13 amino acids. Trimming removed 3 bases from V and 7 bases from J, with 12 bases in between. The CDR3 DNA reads TGTGCCAGCAGTTATGAGGGAAAGGGTGAAGCTTTCTTT. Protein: CASSYEGKGEAFF.

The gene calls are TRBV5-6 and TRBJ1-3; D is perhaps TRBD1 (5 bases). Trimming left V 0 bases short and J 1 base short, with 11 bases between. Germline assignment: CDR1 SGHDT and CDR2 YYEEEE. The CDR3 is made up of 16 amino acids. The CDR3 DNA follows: TGTGCCAGCAGCTTGGAGCGACAGTATTCTGGAAACACCATATATTTT. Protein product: CASSLERQYSGNTIYF. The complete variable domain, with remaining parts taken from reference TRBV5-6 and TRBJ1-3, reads DAGVTQSPTHLIKTRGQQVTLRCSPKSGHDTVSWYQQALGQGPQFIFQYYEEEERQRGNFPDRFSGHQFPNYSSELNVNALLLGDSALYLCASSLERQYSGNTIYFGEGSWLTVV.

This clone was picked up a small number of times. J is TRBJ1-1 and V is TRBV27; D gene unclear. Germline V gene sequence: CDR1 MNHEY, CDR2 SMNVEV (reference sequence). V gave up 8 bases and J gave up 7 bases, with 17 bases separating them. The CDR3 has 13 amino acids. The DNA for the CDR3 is TGTGCCAGCTCCTGGGGTCCGGAGGGTGAAGCTTTCTTT. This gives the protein CASSWGPEGEAFF.

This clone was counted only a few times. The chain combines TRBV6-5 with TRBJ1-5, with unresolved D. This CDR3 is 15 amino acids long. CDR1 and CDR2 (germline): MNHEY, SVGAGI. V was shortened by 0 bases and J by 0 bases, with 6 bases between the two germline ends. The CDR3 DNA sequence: TGTGCCAGCAGTTACTCTGAGTTTAGCAATCAGCCCCAGCATTTT. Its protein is CASSYSEFSNQPQHF.

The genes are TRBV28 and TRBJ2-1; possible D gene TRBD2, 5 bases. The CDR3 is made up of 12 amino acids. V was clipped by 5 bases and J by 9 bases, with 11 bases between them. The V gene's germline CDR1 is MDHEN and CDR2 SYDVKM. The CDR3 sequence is CASSALRGEQFF. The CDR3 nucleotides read TGTGCCAGCAGTGCCCTCCGGGGTGAGCAGTTCTTC.

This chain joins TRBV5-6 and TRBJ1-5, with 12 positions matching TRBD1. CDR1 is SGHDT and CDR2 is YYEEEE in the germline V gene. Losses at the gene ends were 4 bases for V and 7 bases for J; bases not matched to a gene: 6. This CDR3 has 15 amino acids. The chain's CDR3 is CASSRGQGAFQPQHF. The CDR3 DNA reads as TGTGCCAGCAGCCGGGGACAGGGGGCTTTCCAGCCCCAGCATTTT.

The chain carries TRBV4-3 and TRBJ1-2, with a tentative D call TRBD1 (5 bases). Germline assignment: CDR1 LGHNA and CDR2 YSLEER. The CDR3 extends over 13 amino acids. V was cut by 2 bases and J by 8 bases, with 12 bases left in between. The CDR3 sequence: CASSQNGALGYTF. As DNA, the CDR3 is TGCGCCAGCAGCCAAAATGGGGCTTTGGGCTACACCTTC.

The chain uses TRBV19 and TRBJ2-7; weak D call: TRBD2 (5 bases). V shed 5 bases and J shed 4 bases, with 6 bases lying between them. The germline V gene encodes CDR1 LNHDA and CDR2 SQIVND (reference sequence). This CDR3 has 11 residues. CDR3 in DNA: TGTGCCAGTAGTTCGGGGTACGAGCAGTACTTC. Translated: CASSSGYEQYF.

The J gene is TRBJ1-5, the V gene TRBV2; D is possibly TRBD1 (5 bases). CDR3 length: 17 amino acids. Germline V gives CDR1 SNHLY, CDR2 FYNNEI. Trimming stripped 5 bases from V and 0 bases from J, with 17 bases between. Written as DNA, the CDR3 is TGTGCCAGCAGTAAGACAGTCGGCCTGGATAGCAATCAGCCCCAGCATTTT. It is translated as CASSKTVGLDSNQPQHF.

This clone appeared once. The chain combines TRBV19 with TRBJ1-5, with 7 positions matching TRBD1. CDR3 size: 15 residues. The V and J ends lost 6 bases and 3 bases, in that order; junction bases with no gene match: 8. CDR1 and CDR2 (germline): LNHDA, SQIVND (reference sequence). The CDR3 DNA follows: TGTGCCAGTAGATCTCAGGGGGGTAACAATCAGCCCCAGCATTTT. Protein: CASRSQGGNNQPQHF.